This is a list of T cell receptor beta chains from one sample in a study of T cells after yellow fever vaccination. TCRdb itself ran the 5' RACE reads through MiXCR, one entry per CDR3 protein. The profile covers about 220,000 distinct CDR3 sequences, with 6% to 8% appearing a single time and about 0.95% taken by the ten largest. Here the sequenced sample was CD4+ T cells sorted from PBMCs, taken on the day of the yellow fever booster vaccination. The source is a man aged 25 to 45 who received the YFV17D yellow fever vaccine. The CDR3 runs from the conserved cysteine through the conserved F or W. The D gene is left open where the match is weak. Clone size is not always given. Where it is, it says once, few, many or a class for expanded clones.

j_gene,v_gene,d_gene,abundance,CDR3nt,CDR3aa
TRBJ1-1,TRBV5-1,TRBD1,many,TGCGCCAGCAGCAATGGACAGGGAAAAGGCACTGAAGCTTTCTTT,CASSNGQGKGTEAFF
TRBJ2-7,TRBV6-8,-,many,TGTGCCAGCAGTGGACAGCGGGTCTGCGAGCAGTACTTC,CASSGQRVCEQYF
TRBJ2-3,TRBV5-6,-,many,TGTGCCAGCAGCTTGAAGGGGTTAGATACGCAGTATTTT,CASSLKGLDTQYF
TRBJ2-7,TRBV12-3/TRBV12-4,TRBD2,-,TGTGCCTTCTGCGGAAGGACTAGCGGGAGGGACCCTCTCGAGCAGTACTTC,CAFCGRTSGRDPLEQYF
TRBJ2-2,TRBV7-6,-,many,TGTGCCAGCAGCCTATCCCCGGCCGGGGAGCTGTTTTTT,CASSLSPAGELFF
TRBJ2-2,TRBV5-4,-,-,TGTGGCAGCAGCTCCCCACAGGCTCCGAACACCGGGGAGCTGTTTTTT,CGSSSPQAPNTGELFF
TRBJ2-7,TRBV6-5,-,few,TGTGCCAGCAGGTATACAGGTATATCTTCCTACGAGCAGTACTTC,CASRYTGISSYEQYF
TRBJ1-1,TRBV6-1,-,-,TGTGCCAGCAGTGACCAACAGGGACCGAACACTGAAGCTTTCTTT,CASSDQQGPNTEAFF
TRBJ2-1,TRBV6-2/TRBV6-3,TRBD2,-,TGTGCCAGCAGTTACTCTCCGACTAGCGGGAGTCTCGATGAGCAGTTCTTC,CASSYSPTSGSLDEQFF
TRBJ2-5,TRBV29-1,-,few,TGCAGCGTTTTCAGGGGGGGGACCCAGTACTTC,CSVFRGGTQYF